The entry below gives a single T cell receptor (beta chain) sequence along with its context. What it binds is not known. Germline V gene lookup returns CDR1 SGHRS and CDR2 YFSETQ. The CDR3 runs to 14 residues. With 4 bases removed from V and 11 bases from J, the gap between germline ends came to 21 bases. The data were obtained in a study of T cell responses to AZD1222 COVID-19 vaccine. Study-level results: Donors in the cohort were predominantly white British and more often female, and clonal diversity was possibly underestimated.

Libraries were prepared by immunoSEQ multiplex PCR; TCRdb keeps only in-frame clonotypes and omits some of them. The sample consists of some 130,000 clones, approximately 91% of them appearing once. This sequence joins TRBV5-1 and TRBJ1-1, with unresolved D. The starting material was peripheral blood, obtained 28 days after the second AZD1222 dose. The receptor was isolated from an adult who received the AZD1222 COVID-19 vaccine. The CDR3 bases are TGCGCCAGCAGCCCGACTGTCCCCATCGAAGGGGCTTTCTTT. Translated: CASSPTVPIEGAFF.